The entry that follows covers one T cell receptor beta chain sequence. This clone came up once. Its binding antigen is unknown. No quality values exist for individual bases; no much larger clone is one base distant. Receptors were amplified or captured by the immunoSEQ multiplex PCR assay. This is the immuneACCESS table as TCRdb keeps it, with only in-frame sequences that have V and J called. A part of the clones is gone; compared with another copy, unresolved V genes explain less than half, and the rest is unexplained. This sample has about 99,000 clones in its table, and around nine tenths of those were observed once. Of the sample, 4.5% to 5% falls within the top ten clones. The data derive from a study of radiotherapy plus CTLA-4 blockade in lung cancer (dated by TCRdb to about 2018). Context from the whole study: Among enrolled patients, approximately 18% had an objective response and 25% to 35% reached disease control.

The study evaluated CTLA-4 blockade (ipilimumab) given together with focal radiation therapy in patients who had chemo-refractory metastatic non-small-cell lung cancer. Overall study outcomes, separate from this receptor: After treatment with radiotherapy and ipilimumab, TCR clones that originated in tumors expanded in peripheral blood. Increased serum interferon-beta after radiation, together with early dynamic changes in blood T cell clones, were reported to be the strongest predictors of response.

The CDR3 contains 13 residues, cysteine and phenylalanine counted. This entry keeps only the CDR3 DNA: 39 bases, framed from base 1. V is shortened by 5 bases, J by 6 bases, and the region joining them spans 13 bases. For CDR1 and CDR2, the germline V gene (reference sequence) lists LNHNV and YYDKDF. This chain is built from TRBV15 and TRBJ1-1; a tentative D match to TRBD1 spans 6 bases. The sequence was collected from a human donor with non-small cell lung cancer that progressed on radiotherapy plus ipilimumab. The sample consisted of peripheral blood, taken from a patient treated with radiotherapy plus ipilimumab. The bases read TGTGCCACCAGCTCCGGGGGCCGGGCTGAAGCTTTCTTT. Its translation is CATSSGGRAEAFF.